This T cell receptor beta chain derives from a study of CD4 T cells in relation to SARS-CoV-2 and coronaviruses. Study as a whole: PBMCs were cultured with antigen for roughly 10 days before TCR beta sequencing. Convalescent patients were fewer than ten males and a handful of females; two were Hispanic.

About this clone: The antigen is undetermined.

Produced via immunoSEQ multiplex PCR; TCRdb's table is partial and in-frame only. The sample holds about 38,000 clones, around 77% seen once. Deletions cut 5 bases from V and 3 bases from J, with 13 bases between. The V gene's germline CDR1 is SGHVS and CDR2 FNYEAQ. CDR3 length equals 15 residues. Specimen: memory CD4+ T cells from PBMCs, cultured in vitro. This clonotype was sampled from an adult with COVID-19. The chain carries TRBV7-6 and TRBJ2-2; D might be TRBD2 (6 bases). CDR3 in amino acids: CASSLLSGDTGELFF. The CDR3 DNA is TGTGCCAGCAGCCTGCTTTCGGGGGACACCGGGGAGCTGTTTTTT.